This T cell receptor (beta chain) was obtained from a study of tumor and adjacent non-tumor tissue in lung cancer. The wider study: Aged about 31 to 85 years, patients included roughly eleven men and about 5 women with stage I to III disease. Study conclusions and caveats: Top 100 clones took a larger repertoire share in normal lung. Compared with tumor, normal lung showed significantly lower TCR diversity.

Three rounds of nested PCR, following a modified ARM-PCR protocol, produced the TCRbeta library. TCRdb recomputed calls from the multiplex PCR reads with MiXCR, one row per CDR3 protein. The sample includes 98,000 or so distinct CDR3 sequences, 80% of them seen just once. A remark on this clonotype: Its antigen is as yet unknown. One junction end disagrees with the germline gene, perhaps due to a read error.

This sample's RNA came from whole unsorted tissue. Distant lung tissue was collected more than 3 cm away from the tumor edge. CDR1 is SGHNT, CDR2 YENEEA, per germline. The CDR3 is 18 amino acids. This clonotype was obtained from a man aged 55-75 years with small cell lung cancer. The chain links TRBV11-3 to TRBJ1-2; D is ambiguous. Material for sequencing was distant non-tumor lung tissue. CDR3 nucleotides: TGTGCCAGCAGCTTAGGTTGTGTGGCAAGGGTGGAGTTCTATGGCTACATCTTC. As protein: CASSLGCVARVEFYGYIF.